The 9 T cell receptor beta chains presented below share a single source sample, sequenced in a study of fetal regulatory T cell absence and autoimmunity. Assay used: immunoSEQ multiplex PCR; TCRdb lists only in-frame clones, some missing. The sample contains approximately 94,000 clones, roughly 78% of which appear only once. The sequenced material came from pancreas tissue. All receptors derive from a male donor with IPEX syndrome.

This rearrangement joins TRBV7-9 to TRBJ1-4; TRBD1 aligns across 8 bases. J gave up 7 bases and V 5 bases, and 12 bases lay outside the gene matches. The CDR3 covers 16 residues. CDR1 and CDR2 from the germline V gene are SEHNR and FQNEAQ (reference sequence). The CDR3 spells CASSPTGESVAEKLFF. The CDR3 nucleotides are TGTGCCAGCAGCCCGACAGGGGAGAGTGTAGCTGAAAAACTGTTTTTT.

This clone was seen a few times. The V and J genes are TRBV4-3 and TRBJ2-1; TRBD2 aligns across 7 bases. The CDR3 has 15 amino acids. J gave up 0 bases and V 1 base, and 0 bases lay outside the gene matches. Germline assignment: CDR1 LGHNA and CDR2 YSLEER. CDR3 sequence: CASSQGTSSYNEQFF. DNA for the CDR3: TGCGCCAGCAGCCAAGGGACTAGCTCCTACAATGAGCAGTTCTTC.

This chain links TRBV6-1 with TRBJ2-2, with no clear D. This CDR3 has 12 residues. Germline lookup yields CDR1 MNHNS and CDR2 SASEGT. Between the trimmed V and J ends, which lost 1 base and 14 bases, there was a span of 11 bases. The DNA of the CDR3 is TGTGCCAGCAGTGAAGTGGGCCCCCGACTGTTTTTT. Amino acid sequence: CASSEVGPRLFF.

This chain joins TRBV4-1 and TRBJ1-2; maybe TRBD1 (6 bases). Germline V gene lookup returns CDR1 MGHRA and CDR2 YSYEKL. This CDR3 is built from 15 residues. Between the trimmed V and J ends, which lost 3 bases and 8 bases, there was a span of 19 bases. CDR3 DNA: TGCGCCAGCAGCCAGGCAATCGGGGGGGCGCGCGGCTACACCTTC. Translating it yields CASSQAIGGARGYTF.

V and J are TRBV19 and TRBJ1-4, with D maybe TRBD1 (5 bases). Trimming took off 3 bases at V and 6 bases at J, with 14 bases between the two ends. From germline, CDR1 is LNHDA and CDR2 SQIVND (reference sequence). The CDR3 has 15 amino acids. The CDR3 is CASSMWAGRDEKLFF. CDR3 nucleotide sequence: TGTGCCAGTAGTATGTGGGCAGGGAGAGATGAAAAACTGTTTTTT.

This clone came up once. V is TRBV6-5 and J is TRBJ1-1, with unresolved D. The CDR3 covers 11 residues. The germline CDR1 and CDR2 sequences are MNHEY and SVGAGI. V lost 6 bases and J lost 5, with 7 bases in between. The CDR3: CASRGPTEAFF. The CDR3 bases are TGTGCCAGCAGAGGGCCTACTGAAGCTTTCTTT.

The chain is built from TRBV30 and TRBJ2-1; TRBD2 might be the D (5 bases). V was cut by 1 base and J by 7 bases, with 20 bases left in between. The CDR3 has 16 residues. Germline V CDR1 and CDR2: GTSNPN, SVGIG (reference sequence). The DNA of the CDR3 is TGTGCCTGGAGTGGGGTGGAGCGGTACTATTTGAATGAGCAGTTCTTC. Its protein is CAWSGVERYYLNEQFF. The variable domain in full, with the rest retrieved from reference TRBV30 and TRBJ2-1, is SQTIHQWPATLVQPVGSPLSLECTVEGTSNPNLYWYRQAAGRGLQLLFYSVGIGQISSEVPQNLSASRPQDRQFILSSKKLLLSDSGFYLCAWSGVERYYLNEQFFGPGTRLTVL.

The chain combines TRBV4-1 with TRBJ2-7, with a tentative D call TRBD1 (6 bases). Per germline, CDR1 MGHRA and CDR2 YSYEKL. Between the trimmed V and J ends, which lost 2 bases and 0 bases, there was a span of 11 bases. This CDR3 is 15 amino acids long. The DNA of the CDR3 is TGCGCCAGCAGCCAACTGGACAGTCCCTCCTACGAGCAGTACTTC. Amino acids: CASSQLDSPSYEQYF.

This chain uses TRBV6-5 with TRBJ2-5, with 12 bases aligning to TRBD2. Germline V gene lookup returns CDR1 MNHEY and CDR2 SVGAGI. This CDR3 has 16 residues. With V trimmed by 0 bases and J by 1 base, 0 bases remained unmatched. The CDR3 loop reads CASSYSTSGSQETQYF. The CDR3 DNA is TGTGCCAGCAGTTACTCGACTAGCGGGAGCCAAGAGACCCAGTACTTC.